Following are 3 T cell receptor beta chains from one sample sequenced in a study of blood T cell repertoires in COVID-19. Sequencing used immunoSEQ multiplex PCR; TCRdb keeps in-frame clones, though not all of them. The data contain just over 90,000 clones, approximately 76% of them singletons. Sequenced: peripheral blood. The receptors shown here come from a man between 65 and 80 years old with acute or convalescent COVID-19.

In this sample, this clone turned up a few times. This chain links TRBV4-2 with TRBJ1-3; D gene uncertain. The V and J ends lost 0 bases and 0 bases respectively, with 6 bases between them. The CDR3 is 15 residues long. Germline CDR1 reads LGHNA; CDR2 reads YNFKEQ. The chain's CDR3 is CASSQDYFSGNTIYF. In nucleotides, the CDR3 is TGTGCCAGCAGCCAAGATTACTTCTCTGGAAACACCATATATTTT.

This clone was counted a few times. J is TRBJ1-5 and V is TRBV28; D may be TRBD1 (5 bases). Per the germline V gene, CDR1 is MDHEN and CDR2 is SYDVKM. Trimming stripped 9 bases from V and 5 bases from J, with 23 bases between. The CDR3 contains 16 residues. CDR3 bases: TGTGCCAGTGGGGCGGGAGGGACGCCCAGAGATCAGCCCCAGCATTTT. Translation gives CASGAGGTPRDQPQHF.

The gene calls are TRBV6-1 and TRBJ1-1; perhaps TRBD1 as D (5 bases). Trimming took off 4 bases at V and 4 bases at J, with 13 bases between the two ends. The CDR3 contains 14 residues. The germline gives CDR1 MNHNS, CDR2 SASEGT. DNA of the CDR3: TGTGCCAGCAGTGCGAAATTAGACAGCACTGAAGCTTTCTTT. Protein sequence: CASSAKLDSTEAFF.